This is a list of T cell receptor beta chains from one sample in a study of neurological immune-mediated disorders. One entry per CDR3 protein results from TCRdb running MiXCR on the 5' RACE reads. The sample has under 70,000 distinct CDR3 sequences; 5.2% are singletons. Source material: PBMCs. The receptors were sampled from a woman aged 30 to 39 with multiple sclerosis. Both conserved end residues are part of each CDR3. D genes are given only for firm matches. Expanded clones are given a class, and other clones once, few, many or no size at all.

V: TRBV20-1
D: -
size: few
J: TRBJ2-1
DNA: TGCAGTGCTAGAGATCCGAGTTATGAGCAGTTCTTC
CDR3: CSARDPSYEQFF

V: TRBV2
D: -
size: many
J: TRBJ2-2
DNA: TGTGCCAGTCTGGGTGTTTATACCGGGGAGCTGTTTTTT
CDR3: CASLGVYTGELFF

V: TRBV7-9
D: -
size: many
J: TRBJ1-4
DNA: TGTGCCAGCAGCTTAGGTCCGGGCGCCCTGGGTGAAAAACTGTTTTTT
CDR3: CASSLGPGALGEKLFF

V: TRBV20-1
D: -
size: many
J: TRBJ2-3
DNA: TGCAGTGCTAGGTGGGCTAGCAGCACAGATACGCAGTATTTT
CDR3: CSARWASSTDTQYF

V: TRBV20-1
D: -
size: -
J: TRBJ2-5
DNA: TGCAGTGCTAGAGATGGAACGGGGTGGGGGGAGACCCAGTACTTC
CDR3: CSARDGTGWGETQYF

V: TRBV7-9
D: -
size: many
J: TRBJ1-1
DNA: TGTGCCAGCAGCTTAGGGGAGGCAGCTTTCTTT
CDR3: CASSLGEAAFF

V: TRBV3-1
D: -
size: many
J: TRBJ2-1
DNA: TGTGCCAGCAGCCAACTCTCCTACAATGAGCAGTTCTTC
CDR3: CASSQLSYNEQFF

V: TRBV7-9
D: TRBD1
size: many
J: TRBJ2-7
DNA: TGTGCCAGCAGCCCCCAGGGGGCTGGGTCCTACGAGCAGTACTTC
CDR3: CASSPQGAGSYEQYF

V: TRBV12-3/TRBV12-4
D: TRBD1
size: few
J: TRBJ2-3
DNA: TGTGCCAGCAATCAAAGGGACAGGTTCGCAGATACGCAGTATTTT
CDR3: CASNQRDRFADTQYF

V: TRBV7-9
D: TRBD1
size: -
J: TRBJ2-1
DNA: TGTGCCAGCAGTTTCACTTGGGGGACAGACCCTTACAATGAGCAGTTCTTC
CDR3: CASSFTWGTDPYNEQFF

V: TRBV20-1
D: TRBD1
size: many
J: TRBJ2-7
DNA: TGCAGTGCTGCCGGGACAGGGGGCAGGAGCTACGAGCAGTACTTC
CDR3: CSAAGTGGRSYEQYF

V: TRBV7-9
D: -
size: many
J: TRBJ2-1
DNA: TGTGCCACCTCACCGGGACCGCTGCCCGATGAGCAGTTCTTC
CDR3: CATSPGPLPDEQFF

V: TRBV5-1
D: TRBD1
size: many
J: TRBJ2-6
DNA: TGCGCCAGCAGCTTTTCCGGGACAGGGGTTGGGGCCAACGTCCTGACTTTC
CDR3: CASSFSGTGVGANVLTF

V: TRBV20-1
D: -
size: many
J: TRBJ1-1
DNA: TGCAGTGCTGTTAGGGTGCTTGAAGCTTTCTTT
CDR3: CSAVRVLEAFF

V: TRBV7-2
D: -
size: many
J: TRBJ2-1
DNA: TGTGCCAGCAGCTTCTACACTAGGAGTGAGCAGTTCTTC
CDR3: CASSFYTRSEQFF

V: TRBV20-1
D: -
size: many
J: TRBJ2-3
DNA: TGCAGTGCTAGTAGTTTCCGGGGGAGCACAGATACGCAGTATTTT
CDR3: CSASSFRGSTDTQYF

V: TRBV15
D: TRBD1
size: many
J: TRBJ2-4
DNA: TGTGCCACCAGCAGAACCCGGGACAGGGGACTCGCCAAAAACATTCAGTACTTC
CDR3: CATSRTRDRGLAKNIQYF

V: TRBV6-6
D: -
size: many
J: TRBJ1-1
DNA: TGTGCCAGCAGAGAAGGAGGGAACACTGAAGCTTTCTTT
CDR3: CASREGGNTEAFF

V: TRBV27
D: -
size: many
J: TRBJ2-5
DNA: TGTGCCAGCAGCTCCAGTGGGTGGGAGACCCAGTACTTC
CDR3: CASSSSGWETQYF

V: TRBV11-2
D: -
size: many
J: TRBJ1-6
DNA: TGTGCCAGCACTAGGACACCTAAATCACCCCTCCACTTT
CDR3: CASTRTPKSPLHF

V: TRBV3-1
D: -
size: many
J: TRBJ1-1
DNA: TGTGCCAGCAGCCACGGGGTGAACACTGAAGCTTTCTTT
CDR3: CASSHGVNTEAFF

V: TRBV20-1
D: -
size: many
J: TRBJ2-2
DNA: TGCAGTGCTAGACGGGGGAAGAACACCGGGGAGCTGTTTTTT
CDR3: CSARRGKNTGELFF

V: TRBV6-4
D: TRBD2
size: many
J: TRBJ2-3
DNA: TGTGCCAGCAGTGAAGATAGCGGGGGGGCCACAGATACGCAGTATTTT
CDR3: CASSEDSGGATDTQYF

V: TRBV6-4
D: -
size: many
J: TRBJ1-1
DNA: TGTGCCAGCAGTGCCGCAGGCTTAGGGGACACTGAAGCTTTCTTT
CDR3: CASSAAGLGDTEAFF

V: TRBV20-1
D: TRBD2
size: few
J: TRBJ2-3
DNA: TGCAGTGCTGGGCGGACTAGCGGTTTCACAGATACGCAGTATTTT
CDR3: CSAGRTSGFTDTQYF

V: TRBV20-1
D: -
size: many
J: TRBJ1-1
DNA: TGCAGTGCTGCCTCAGGGGTTACTGAAGCTTTCTTT
CDR3: CSAASGVTEAFF

V: TRBV5-1
D: -
size: many
J: TRBJ1-2
DNA: TGCGCCAGCAGCTTGGGGTCTGGCTACACCTTC
CDR3: CASSLGSGYTF

V: TRBV12-3/TRBV12-4
D: TRBD2
size: many
J: TRBJ2-5
DNA: TGTGCCAGCAGCGGGACTAGCGAATTGGAGACCCAGTACTTC
CDR3: CASSGTSELETQYF

V: TRBV6-1
D: -
size: many
J: TRBJ2-7
DNA: TGTGCCAGCAGTGAAAGGGGGGGGCAGTACTTC
CDR3: CASSERGGQYF